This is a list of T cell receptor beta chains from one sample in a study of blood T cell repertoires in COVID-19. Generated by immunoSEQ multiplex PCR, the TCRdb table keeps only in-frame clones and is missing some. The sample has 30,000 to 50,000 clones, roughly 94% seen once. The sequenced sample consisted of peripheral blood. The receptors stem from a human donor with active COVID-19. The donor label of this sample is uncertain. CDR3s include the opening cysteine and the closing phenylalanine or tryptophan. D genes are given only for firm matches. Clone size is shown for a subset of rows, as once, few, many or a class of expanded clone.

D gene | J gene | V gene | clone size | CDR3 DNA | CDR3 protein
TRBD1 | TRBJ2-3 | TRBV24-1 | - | TGTGCCACCAGTGACGACAGGGTGCTCACAGATACGCAGTATTTT | CATSDDRVLTDTQYF
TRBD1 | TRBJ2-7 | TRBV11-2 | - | TGTGCCAGCAGCTCAACAGGGGTTTTAACCTACGAGCAGTACTTC | CASSSTGVLTYEQYF
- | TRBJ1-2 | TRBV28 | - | TGTGCCAGCAGTTTGCCAGGGTCCGACTATGGCTACACCTTC | CASSLPGSDYGYTF
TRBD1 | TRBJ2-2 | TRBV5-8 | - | TGTGCCAGCAGCTTTACAGGGGGTCAAGGGGTCGCGAACACCGGGGAGCTGTTTTTT | CASSFTGGQGVANTGELFF
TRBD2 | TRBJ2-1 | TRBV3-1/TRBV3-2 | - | TGTGCCAGCAGCCAAGCGGGAGGCCCGAGCTCCTACAATGAGCAGTTCTTC | CASSQAGGPSSYNEQFF
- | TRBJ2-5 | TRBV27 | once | TGTGCCACCCGTCAGGGGACGCAAGAGACCCAGTACTTC | CATRQGTQETQYF
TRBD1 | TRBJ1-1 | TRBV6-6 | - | TGTGCCAGCATCGACAGGGGGTACACTGAAGCTTTCTTT | CASIDRGYTEAFF
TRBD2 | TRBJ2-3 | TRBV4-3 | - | TGCGCCAGCAGCCAAGATTCTCTCGGACTAGACGATACTAGCACAGATACGCAGTATTTT | CASSQDSLGLDDTSTDTQYF
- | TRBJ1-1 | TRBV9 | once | TGTGCCAGCAGCGTAGAAAGTGATCGGACTGAAGCTTTCTTT | CASSVESDRTEAFF
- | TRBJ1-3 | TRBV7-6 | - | TGTGCCAGCAGCTTAGCGGCCGTTCCCTCTGGAAACACCATATATTTT | CASSLAAVPSGNTIYF
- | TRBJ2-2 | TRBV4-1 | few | TGCGCCAGCAGCCACCCAGGTGCGGGGGCCAACACCGGGGAGCTGTTTTTT | CASSHPGAGANTGELFF
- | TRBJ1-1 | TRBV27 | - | TGTGCCAGCAGTTTAAGGGGAAATAACGCTGAAGCTTTCTTT | CASSLRGNNAEAFF
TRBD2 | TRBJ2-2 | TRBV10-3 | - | TGTGCCATGGGGGGGACCGGGGAGCTGTTTTTT | CAMGGTGELFF
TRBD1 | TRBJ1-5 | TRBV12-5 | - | TGTGCTAGTGGTTTGGGACAGGGGAGCAATCAGCCCCAGCATTTT | CASGLGQGSNQPQHF
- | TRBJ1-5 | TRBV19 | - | TGTGCCAGTAATGCAGGGACTCGGGTTCAGCCCCAGCATTTT | CASNAGTRVQPQHF
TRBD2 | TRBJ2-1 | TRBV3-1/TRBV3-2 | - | TGTGCCAGCAGCCCCCGGGACTACTCCTACAATGAGCAGTTCTTC | CASSPRDYSYNEQFF
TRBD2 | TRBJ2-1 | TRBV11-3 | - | TGTGCCAGCAGCTTAGATAGGACTAGCGGGCTATACAATGAGCAGTTCTTC | CASSLDRTSGLYNEQFF
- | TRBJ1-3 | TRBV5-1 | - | TGCGCCAGCAGCTTGGCCTTCGCTCAGGAAAACACCATATATTTT | CASSLAFAQENTIYF
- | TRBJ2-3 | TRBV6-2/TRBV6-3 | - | TGTGCCAGCAGTTATCTCTCGGGCACAGATACGCAGTATTTT | CASSYLSGTDTQYF
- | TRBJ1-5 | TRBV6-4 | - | TGTGCCAGCAGTGACTCATGGGGCAGTCAGCCCCAGCATTTT | CASSDSWGSQPQHF
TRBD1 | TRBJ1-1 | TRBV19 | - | TGTGCCAGTAGTACCCGACAGGGAAGGACTGAAGCTTTCTTT | CASSTRQGRTEAFF
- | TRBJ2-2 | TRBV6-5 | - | TGTGCCAGCTTGCGTGATACCGGGGAGCTGTTTTTT | CASLRDTGELFF
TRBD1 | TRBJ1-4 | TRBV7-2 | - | TGTGCCAGCAGCTTACGTGGCAGGGGGCTTTTGGGTGGGAAACTGTTTTTT | CASSLRGRGLLGGKLFF
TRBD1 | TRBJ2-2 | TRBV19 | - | TGTGCCAGTAGTGCTTCAGCGACAGGGGATTTGGAGCTGTTTTTT | CASSASATGDLELFF
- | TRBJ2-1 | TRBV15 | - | TGTGCCACCAGCAGAGGGGCACAGGGATCCTACAATGAGCAGTTCTTC | CATSRGAQGSYNEQFF
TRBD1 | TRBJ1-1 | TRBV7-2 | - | TGTGCCAGCAGCTCGGACAGGGGGGAGAACACTGAAGCTTTCTTT | CASSSDRGENTEAFF
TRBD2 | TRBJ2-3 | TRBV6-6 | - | TGTGCCAGCAGTTACGGTGCGGGGGGGGCAGATACGCAGTATTTT | CASSYGAGGADTQYF
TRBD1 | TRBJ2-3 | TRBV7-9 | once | TGTGCCAGCAGCTTTAGGGACAGGGGGGCAGATACGCAGTATTTT | CASSFRDRGADTQYF
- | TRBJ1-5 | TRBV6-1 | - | TGTGCCAGCAGTGCTCGTCAGGGGAGGGTTTTGCGCAATCAGCCCCAGCATTTT | CASSARQGRVLRNQPQHF
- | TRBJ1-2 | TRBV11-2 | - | TGTGCCAGCTCCGCACCGGGAGGGAACTATGGCTACACCTTC | CASSAPGGNYGYTF
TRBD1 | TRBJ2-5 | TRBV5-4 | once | TGTGCCAGCAGCGGAGGGACAGGGGCGGAGACCCAGTACTTC | CASSGGTGAETQYF
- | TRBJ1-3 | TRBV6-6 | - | TGTGCCAGCAGTTACTCCCCGGCCAGGGTTGGAAACACCATATATTTT | CASSYSPARVGNTIYF
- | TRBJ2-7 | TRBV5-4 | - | TGTGCCAGCAGCTGGGCCCCGGGACAAGGATACGAGCAGTACTTC | CASSWAPGQGYEQYF
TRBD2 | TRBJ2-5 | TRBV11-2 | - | TGTGCCAGCAGCTTAGGACCGGGAGGGGCGGCCGAGACCCAGTACTTC | CASSLGPGGAAETQYF
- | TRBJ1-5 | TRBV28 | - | TGTGCCAGCAGTTGGGGGCCACCTGACCAGCCCCAGCATTTT | CASSWGPPDQPQHF
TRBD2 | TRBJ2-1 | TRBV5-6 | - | TGTGCCAGCAGCCCCTCCACCGGGAGGGACAAGCAGTTCTTC | CASSPSTGRDKQFF
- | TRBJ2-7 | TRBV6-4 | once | TGTGCCAGCAGTGCCGTCCTAGGGAGCGAGCAGTACTTC | CASSAVLGSEQYF
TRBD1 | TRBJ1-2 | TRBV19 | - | TGTGCCAGTAGTCCTAAGACAGGGCTCTATGGCTACACCTTC | CASSPKTGLYGYTF
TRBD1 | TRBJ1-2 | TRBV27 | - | TGTGCCAGCACCCGAGCGGGACAGGGGACCTATGGCTACACCTTC | CASTRAGQGTYGYTF
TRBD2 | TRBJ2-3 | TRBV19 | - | TGTGCCAGTAGTACTGGACTAGCGGTTTTTGATACGCAGTATTTT | CASSTGLAVFDTQYF
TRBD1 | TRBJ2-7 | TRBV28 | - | TGTGCCAGCAGCCGTCAGGGGACAGTCACCTACGAGCAGTACTTC | CASSRQGTVTYEQYF
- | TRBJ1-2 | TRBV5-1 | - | TGCGCCAGCAGCCCAAGACAGCAAGCTAATAACTATGGCTACACCTTC | CASSPRQQANNYGYTF
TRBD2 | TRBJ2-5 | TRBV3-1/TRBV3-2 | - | TGTGCCAGCAGCCAAGATTTGAGGACTAGCGGGGGAATGCCCCAGTACTTC | CASSQDLRTSGGMPQYF
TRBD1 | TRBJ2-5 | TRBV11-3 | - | TGTGCCAGCAGCGCCCGGACAGGCCAAGAGACCCAGTACTTC | CASSARTGQETQYF
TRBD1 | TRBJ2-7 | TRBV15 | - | TGTGCCACCAGCAGAGGGGCTAGTAGGACAGGAAAATACGAGCAGTACTTC | CATSRGASRTGKYEQYF
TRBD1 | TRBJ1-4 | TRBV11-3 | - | TGTGCCAGCAGCTCCCGAGCTATGGGACAGCAAAAACTGTTTTTT | CASSSRAMGQQKLFF
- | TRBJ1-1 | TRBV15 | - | TGTGCCACCAGCACACAAAGGGGGAGGGGCCTCACTGAAGCTTTCTTT | CATSTQRGRGLTEAFF
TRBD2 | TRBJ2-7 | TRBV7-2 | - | TGTGCCAGCAGCTTAGCTTCGGCTAGCGGCTACGAGCAGTACTTC | CASSLASASGYEQYF